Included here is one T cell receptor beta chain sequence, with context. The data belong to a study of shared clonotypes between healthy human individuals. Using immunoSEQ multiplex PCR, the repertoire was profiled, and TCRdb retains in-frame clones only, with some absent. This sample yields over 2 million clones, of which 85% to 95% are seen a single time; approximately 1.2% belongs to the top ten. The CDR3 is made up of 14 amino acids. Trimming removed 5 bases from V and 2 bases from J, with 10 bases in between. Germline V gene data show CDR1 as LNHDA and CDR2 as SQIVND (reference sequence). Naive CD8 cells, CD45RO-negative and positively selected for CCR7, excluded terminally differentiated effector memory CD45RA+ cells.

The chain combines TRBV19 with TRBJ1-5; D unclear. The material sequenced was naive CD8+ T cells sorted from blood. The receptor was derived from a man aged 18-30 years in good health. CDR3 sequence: CASSSAVGNQPQHF. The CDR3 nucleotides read TGTGCCAGTAGTTCGGCAGTCGGCAATCAGCCCCAGCATTTT. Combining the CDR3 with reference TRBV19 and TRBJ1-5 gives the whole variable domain DGGITQSPKYLFRKEGQNVTLSCEQNLNHDAMYWYRQDPGQGLRLIYYSQIVNDFQKGDIAEGYSVSREKKESFPLTVTSAQKNPTAFYLCASSSAVGNQPQHFGDGTRLSIL.